The rows below give T cell receptor beta chains drawn from one sample of a study of CD8+ T cells in alopecia areata. The method was immunoSEQ multiplex PCR; TCRdb's version includes in-frame clones alone and lacks a portion of them. The table records roughly 64,000 clones, 46% of them present only once. The source was CD8+ T cells sorted from blood, collected between weeks 36 and 40, from a patient treated with tofacitinib. Source of these receptors: a human donor with alopecia areata. The CDR3 runs from the conserved cysteine through the conserved F or W. The order of the fields is CDR3 protein, CDR3 DNA, clone size, J gene, V gene, D gene, CDR3 length. A D gene is named only where the DNA matches it firmly. Size is stated for part of the rows, as once, few or many counts, or as a class when the clone is expanded.

CDR3aa: CSVEDLRDSTYEQYF
CDR3nt: TGCAGCGTTGAAGATCTCCGGGACAGCACCTACGAGCAGTACTTC
abundance: few
j_gene: TRBJ2-7
v_gene: TRBV29-1
d_gene: TRBD1
len: 15

CDR3aa: CAISELDGRPDTQYF
CDR3nt: TGTGCCATCAGTGAGTTGGACGGGCGGCCAGATACGCAGTATTTT
abundance: few
j_gene: TRBJ2-3
v_gene: TRBV10-3
d_gene: .
len: 15

CDR3aa: CSIFTSDNYEQYF
CDR3nt: TGCAGCATTTTTACATCAGATAACTACGAGCAGTACTTC
abundance: few
j_gene: TRBJ2-7
v_gene: TRBV29-1
d_gene: .
len: 13

CDR3aa: CASSQDSTSPSYEQYF
CDR3nt: TGTGCCAGCAGCCAAGATTCGACTAGTCCCTCCTACGAGCAGTACTTC
abundance: few
j_gene: TRBJ2-7
v_gene: TRBV2
d_gene: .
len: 16

CDR3aa: CSVGAGQAITF
CDR3nt: TGCAGCGTTGGGGCTGGACAGGCAATCACCTTC
abundance: once
j_gene: TRBJ1-2
v_gene: TRBV29-1
d_gene: TRBD1
len: 11

CDR3aa: CASSLDSSHEQYF
CDR3nt: TGTGCCAGCAGCTTAGATTCGTCGCACGAGCAGTACTTC
abundance: .
j_gene: TRBJ2-7
v_gene: TRBV7-3
d_gene: .
len: 13

CDR3aa: CASSRGGNQPQHF
CDR3nt: TGTGCCAGCAGTCGGGGAGGGAATCAGCCCCAGCATTTT
abundance: few
j_gene: TRBJ1-5
v_gene: TRBV7-9
d_gene: .
len: 13

CDR3aa: CSVEGSSGALTDTQYF
CDR3nt: TGCAGCGTTGAGGGGTCTAGCGGGGCCCTCACAGATACGCAGTATTTT
abundance: .
j_gene: TRBJ2-3
v_gene: TRBV29-1
d_gene: TRBD2
len: 16

CDR3aa: CSVDGGRAGSYNEQFF
CDR3nt: TGCAGCGTTGATGGCGGGAGGGCCGGCTCCTACAATGAGCAGTTCTTC
abundance: .
j_gene: TRBJ2-1
v_gene: TRBV29-1
d_gene: TRBD2
len: 16

CDR3aa: CASSLWAQAHEQYF
CDR3nt: TGTGCCAGCAGCTTATGGGCGCAAGCACACGAGCAGTACTTC
abundance: .
j_gene: TRBJ2-7
v_gene: TRBV7-9
d_gene: .
len: 14

CDR3aa: CASSPWFNEAFF
CDR3nt: TGTGCCAGCAGCCCCTGGTTCAATGAAGCTTTCTTT
abundance: .
j_gene: TRBJ1-1
v_gene: TRBV28
d_gene: .
len: 12

CDR3aa: CASSGGDSSYEQYF
CDR3nt: TGTGCCAGCAGCGGGGGGGACAGCTCCTACGAGCAGTACTTC
abundance: few
j_gene: TRBJ2-7
v_gene: TRBV9
d_gene: .
len: 14

CDR3aa: CSATAISYNEQFF
CDR3nt: TGCAGCGCTACAGCTATTTCCTACAATGAGCAGTTCTTC
abundance: few
j_gene: TRBJ2-1
v_gene: TRBV29-1
d_gene: .
len: 13

CDR3aa: CSVVNYQAFF
CDR3nt: TGCAGCGTTGTCAACTACCAAGCTTTCTTT
abundance: few
j_gene: TRBJ1-1
v_gene: TRBV29-1
d_gene: .
len: 10

CDR3aa: CASSLAGGGYTF
CDR3nt: TGTGCCAGCAGCTTAGCCGGGGGAGGCTACACCTTC
abundance: .
j_gene: TRBJ1-2
v_gene: TRBV7-9
d_gene: .
len: 12

CDR3aa: CASHSPTGELFF
CDR3nt: TGTGCCTCTCACAGTCCCACCGGGGAGCTGTTTTTT
abundance: .
j_gene: TRBJ2-2
v_gene: TRBV5-4
d_gene: .
len: 12

CDR3aa: CASSDSGTGANQPQHF
CDR3nt: TGTGCCAGCAGCGACTCCGGGACAGGGGCGAATCAGCCCCAGCATTTT
abundance: .
j_gene: TRBJ1-5
v_gene: TRBV7-9
d_gene: TRBD1
len: 16

CDR3aa: CASSPSAGGSNYGYTF
CDR3nt: TGTGCCAGCAGCCCATCGGCTGGAGGGTCTAACTATGGCTACACCTTC
abundance: many
j_gene: TRBJ1-2
v_gene: TRBV7-9
d_gene: .
len: 16

CDR3aa: CASSSYRAPPTEQYF
CDR3nt: TGCGCCAGCAGTTCGTATCGGGCACCACCAACCGAGCAGTACTTC
abundance: .
j_gene: TRBJ2-7
v_gene: TRBV23-1
d_gene: .
len: 15

CDR3aa: CSGSPGGQGSDTQYF
CDR3nt: TGCAGCGGCTCCCCGGGGGGTCAGGGCTCAGATACGCAGTATTTT
abundance: .
j_gene: TRBJ2-3
v_gene: TRBV29-1
d_gene: TRBD2
len: 15

CDR3aa: CASSESLRGEQFF
CDR3nt: TGCGCCAGCAGTGAGTCGTTGAGGGGTGAGCAGTTCTTC
abundance: .
j_gene: TRBJ2-1
v_gene: TRBV10-2
d_gene: .
len: 13

CDR3aa: CASRVRQGLNTEAFF
CDR3nt: TGTGCCAGCAGGGTAAGACAGGGCCTGAACACTGAAGCTTTCTTT
abundance: .
j_gene: TRBJ1-1
v_gene: TRBV6-1
d_gene: TRBD1
len: 15

CDR3aa: CASSFGRARLDGANVLTF
CDR3nt: TGTGCCAGCAGCTTTGGCAGGGCGAGGCTAGATGGGGCCAACGTCCTGACTTTC
abundance: .
j_gene: TRBJ2-6
v_gene: TRBV13
d_gene: .
len: 18

CDR3aa: CASSAPRDFPNTGELFF
CDR3nt: TGTGCCAGCAGCGCCCCCCGGGACTTCCCGAACACCGGGGAGCTGTTTTTT
abundance: .
j_gene: TRBJ2-2
v_gene: TRBV9
d_gene: .
len: 17

CDR3aa: CASSLTYEQYF
CDR3nt: TGTGCCAGCAGCCTTACCTACGAGCAGTACTTC
abundance: .
j_gene: TRBJ2-7
v_gene: TRBV11-2
d_gene: .
len: 11

CDR3aa: CASRPGGTSNQPQHF
CDR3nt: TGCGCCAGCCGCCCGGGGGGAACAAGCAATCAGCCCCAGCATTTT
abundance: .
j_gene: TRBJ1-5
v_gene: TRBV23-1
d_gene: .
len: 15

CDR3aa: CASSLSRYSGNTIYF
CDR3nt: TGTGCCAGCAGCTTAAGCCGTTACTCTGGAAACACCATATATTTT
abundance: .
j_gene: TRBJ1-3
v_gene: TRBV7-2
d_gene: .
len: 15

CDR3aa: CSVVGVAATQYF
CDR3nt: TGCAGCGTTGTAGGGGTGGCGGCTACGCAGTATTTT
abundance: .
j_gene: TRBJ2-3
v_gene: TRBV29-1
d_gene: .
len: 12

CDR3aa: CASSLVASGRNPYEQYF
CDR3nt: TGTGCCAGCAGTTTAGTAGCTAGCGGGAGGAACCCTTACGAGCAGTACTTC
abundance: .
j_gene: TRBJ2-7
v_gene: TRBV27
d_gene: TRBD2
len: 17

CDR3aa: CASSKSGGGETQYF
CDR3nt: TGTGCCAGCAGCAAATCAGGGGGCGGAGAGACCCAGTACTTC
abundance: once
j_gene: TRBJ2-5
v_gene: TRBV6-5
d_gene: TRBD1
len: 14

CDR3aa: CASATDGLRSYNEQFF
CDR3nt: TGTGCCAGCGCGACCGACGGACTGCGAAGCTACAATGAGCAGTTCTTC
abundance: medium-sized
j_gene: TRBJ2-1
v_gene: TRBV27
d_gene: .
len: 16

CDR3aa: CASSPAAGGDTGGSYEQYF
CDR3nt: TGTGCCAGCTCACCAGCGGCAGGGGGCGATACGGGAGGGTCCTACGAGCAGTACTTC
abundance: .
j_gene: TRBJ2-7
v_gene: TRBV18
d_gene: .
len: 19

CDR3aa: CASSPPGGLGLYGYTF
CDR3nt: TGTGCCAGCAGCCCCCCGGGGGGCCTAGGCCTCTATGGCTACACCTTC
abundance: .
j_gene: TRBJ1-2
v_gene: TRBV7-2
d_gene: .
len: 16

CDR3aa: CASSSTSVNTEAFF
CDR3nt: TGTGCCAGCAGTTCGACGTCGGTGAACACTGAGGCTTTCTTT
abundance: .
j_gene: TRBJ1-1
v_gene: TRBV6-5
d_gene: .
len: 14

CDR3aa: CASSHGTEAYEQYF
CDR3nt: TGTGCCAGCAGTCATGGGACGGAAGCCTACGAGCAGTACTTC
abundance: .
j_gene: TRBJ2-7
v_gene: TRBV7-8
d_gene: .
len: 14

CDR3aa: CATRAETSTDTQYF
CDR3nt: TGTGCCACCCGGGCGGAGACTAGCACAGATACGCAGTATTTT
abundance: .
j_gene: TRBJ2-3
v_gene: TRBV2
d_gene: .
len: 14

CDR3aa: CASSVGEAGTFTDTQYF
CDR3nt: TGTGCCAGCAGCGTAGGAGAGGCAGGGACGTTCACAGATACGCAGTATTTT
abundance: .
j_gene: TRBJ2-3
v_gene: TRBV9
d_gene: .
len: 17

CDR3aa: CSVDGPSGRVYEQFF
CDR3nt: TGCAGCGTTGATGGGCCTAGCGGGAGAGTATATGAGCAGTTCTTC
abundance: .
j_gene: TRBJ2-1
v_gene: TRBV29-1
d_gene: TRBD2
len: 15

CDR3aa: CASSLDGTSGGYNEQFF
CDR3nt: TGTGCCAGCAGCTTGGACGGGACTAGCGGGGGGTACAATGAGCAGTTCTTC
abundance: few
j_gene: TRBJ2-1
v_gene: TRBV5-6
d_gene: TRBD2
len: 17

CDR3aa: CASSRDSYEQYF
CDR3nt: TGTGCCAGCAGCCGGGACAGCTACGAGCAGTACTTC
abundance: .
j_gene: TRBJ2-7
v_gene: TRBV28
d_gene: TRBD1
len: 12

CDR3aa: CASSQDPGGSYNEQFF
CDR3nt: TGTGCCAGCAGCCAAGACCCGGGCGGCTCCTACAATGAGCAGTTCTTC
abundance: .
j_gene: TRBJ2-1
v_gene: TRBV4-2
d_gene: .
len: 16

CDR3aa: CSVVMRNRYF
CDR3nt: TGCAGCGTTGTAATGAGAAACCGGTACTTC
abundance: few
j_gene: TRBJ2-5
v_gene: TRBV29-1
d_gene: .
len: 10

CDR3aa: CASSLTSGTVHQPQHF
CDR3nt: TGTGCCAGCAGTTTAACCTCCGGGACAGTTCATCAGCCCCAGCATTTT
abundance: few
j_gene: TRBJ1-5
v_gene: TRBV6-4
d_gene: TRBD1
len: 16

CDR3aa: CSVLAGEKVGYTF
CDR3nt: TGCAGCGTTCTAGCGGGGGAGAAGGTTGGCTACACCTTC
abundance: few
j_gene: TRBJ1-2
v_gene: TRBV29-1
d_gene: .
len: 13

CDR3aa: CASSDLFYEQYF
CDR3nt: TGTGCCAGCAGTGATCTCTTCTACGAGCAGTACTTC
abundance: .
j_gene: TRBJ2-7
v_gene: TRBV25-1
d_gene: .
len: 12

CDR3aa: CASSRTYTDTQYF
CDR3nt: TGTGCCAGCAGCCGAACGTACACAGATACGCAGTATTTT
abundance: .
j_gene: TRBJ2-3
v_gene: TRBV6-6
d_gene: .
len: 13

CDR3aa: CASSVVGLQETQYF
CDR3nt: TGTGCCAGCAGCGTAGTCGGACTGCAAGAGACCCAGTACTTC
abundance: .
j_gene: TRBJ2-5
v_gene: TRBV9
d_gene: .
len: 14

CDR3aa: CASSQVIGGDTQYF
CDR3nt: TGCGCCAGCAGCCAAGTCATAGGCGGAGATACGCAGTATTTT
abundance: few
j_gene: TRBJ2-3
v_gene: TRBV4-1
d_gene: .
len: 14

CDR3aa: CASSWTARLETQYF
CDR3nt: TGTGCCAGCAGCTGGACAGCACGGCTAGAGACCCAGTACTTC
abundance: .
j_gene: TRBJ2-5
v_gene: TRBV5-8
d_gene: .
len: 14

CDR3aa: CSVFNMEFGANVLTF
CDR3nt: TGCAGCGTTTTTAACATGGAGTTTGGGGCCAACGTCCTGACTTTC
abundance: .
j_gene: TRBJ2-6
v_gene: TRBV29-1
d_gene: .
len: 15

CDR3aa: CASSPAGEETQYF
CDR3nt: TGTGCCAGCAGCCCAGCGGGAGAAGAGACCCAGTACTTC
abundance: .
j_gene: TRBJ2-5
v_gene: TRBV21-1
d_gene: .
len: 13

CDR3aa: CASSPPGLLLGEQYF
CDR3nt: TGTGCCAGCAGTCCCCCGGGACTCCTTCTTGGCGAGCAGTACTTC
abundance: .
j_gene: TRBJ2-7
v_gene: TRBV27
d_gene: .
len: 15

CDR3aa: CASSLTPSYEQYF
CDR3nt: TGTGCCAGCAGCTTGACACCATCCTACGAGCAGTACTTC
abundance: .
j_gene: TRBJ2-7
v_gene: TRBV5-4
d_gene: .
len: 13

CDR3aa: CSVQGKAYEQYF
CDR3nt: TGCAGCGTCCAGGGAAAGGCCTACGAGCAGTACTTC
abundance: few
j_gene: TRBJ2-7
v_gene: TRBV29-1
d_gene: .
len: 12

CDR3aa: CASSLPGAVDYGYTF
CDR3nt: TGTGCCAGCAGCCTCCCGGGCGCGGTGGACTATGGCTACACCTTC
abundance: .
j_gene: TRBJ1-2
v_gene: TRBV25-1
d_gene: .
len: 15